This T cell receptor (beta chain) was recorded in a study of OX40 agonist ivuxolimab in advanced cancers. Generated by immunoSEQ multiplex PCR, the TCRdb table keeps only in-frame clones and is missing some. The sample lists around 70,000 clones; roughly 83% were seen once. With 5 bases removed from V and 2 bases from J, the gap between germline ends came to 24 bases. The CDR3 totals 18 residues. In germline, CDR1 is SGHDT, CDR2 YYEEEE. This chain uses TRBV5-6 with TRBJ2-3; perhaps TRBD1 as D (6 bases). The TCR was taken from an adult with an advanced solid tumor such as melanoma, head and neck, liver or kidney cancer. Material: CD4+ or CD8+ T cells sorted from blood, obtained in a trial of the OX40 agonist ivuxolimab. The CDR3 DNA sequence: TGTGCCAGCAGTATCAGGGGATATTCCGACTCTTACACAGATACGCAGTATTTT. Protein: CASSIRGYSDSYTDTQYF. The variable domain in full, completed from reference TRBV5-6 and TRBJ2-3, reads DAGVTQSPTHLIKTRGQQVTLRCSPKSGHDTVSWYQQALGQGPQFIFQYYEEEERQRGNFPDRFSGHQFPNYSSELNVNALLLGDSALYLCASSIRGYSDSYTDTQYFGPGTRLTVL.